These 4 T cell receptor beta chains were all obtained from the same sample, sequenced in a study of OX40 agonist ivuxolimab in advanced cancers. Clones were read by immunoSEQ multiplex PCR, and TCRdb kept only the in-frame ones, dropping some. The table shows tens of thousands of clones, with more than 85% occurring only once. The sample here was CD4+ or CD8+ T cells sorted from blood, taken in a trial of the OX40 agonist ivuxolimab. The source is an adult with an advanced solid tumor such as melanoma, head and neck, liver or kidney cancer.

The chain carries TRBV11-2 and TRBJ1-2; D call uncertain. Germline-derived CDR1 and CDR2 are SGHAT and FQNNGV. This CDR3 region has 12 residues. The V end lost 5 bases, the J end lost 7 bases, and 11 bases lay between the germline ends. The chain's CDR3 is CASSAQEVGYTF. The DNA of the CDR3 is TGTGCCAGCAGCGCCCAAGAGGTTGGCTACACCTTC.

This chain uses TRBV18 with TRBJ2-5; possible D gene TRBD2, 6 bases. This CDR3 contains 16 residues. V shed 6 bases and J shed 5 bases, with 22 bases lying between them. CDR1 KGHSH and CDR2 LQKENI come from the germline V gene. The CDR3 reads CASSSGITGTGETQYF. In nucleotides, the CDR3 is TGTGCCAGCTCGTCAGGGATAACCGGGACTGGGGAGACCCAGTACTTC.

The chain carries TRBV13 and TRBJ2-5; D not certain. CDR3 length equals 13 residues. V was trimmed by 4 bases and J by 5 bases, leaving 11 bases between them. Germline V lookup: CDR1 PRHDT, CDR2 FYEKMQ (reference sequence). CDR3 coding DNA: TGTGCCAGCAGCTCCAATCCCGAGGAGACCCAGTACTTC. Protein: CASSSNPEETQYF.

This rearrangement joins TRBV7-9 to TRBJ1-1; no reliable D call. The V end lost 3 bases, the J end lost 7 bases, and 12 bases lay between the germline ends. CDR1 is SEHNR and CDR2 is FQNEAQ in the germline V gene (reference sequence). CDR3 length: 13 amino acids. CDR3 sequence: CASSFGNRREAFF. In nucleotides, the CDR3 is TGTGCCAGCAGCTTCGGTAATAGGCGTGAAGCTTTCTTT.